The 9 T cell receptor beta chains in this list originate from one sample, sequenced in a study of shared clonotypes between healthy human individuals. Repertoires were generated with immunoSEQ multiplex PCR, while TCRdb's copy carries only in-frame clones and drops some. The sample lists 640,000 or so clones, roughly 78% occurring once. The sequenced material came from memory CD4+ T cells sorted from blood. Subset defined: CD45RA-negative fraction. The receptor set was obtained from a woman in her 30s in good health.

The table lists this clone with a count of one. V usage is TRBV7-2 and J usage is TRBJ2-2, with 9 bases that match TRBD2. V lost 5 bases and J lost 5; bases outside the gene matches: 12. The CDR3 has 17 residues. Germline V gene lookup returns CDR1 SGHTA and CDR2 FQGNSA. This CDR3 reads CASSPNRLAGRTGELFF. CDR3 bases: TGTGCCAGCAGCCCAAACCGGCTAGCGGGACGGACCGGGGAGCTGTTTTTT. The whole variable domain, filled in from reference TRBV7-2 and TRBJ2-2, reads GAGVSQSPSNKVTEKGKDVELRCDPISGHTALYWYRQSLGQGLEFLIYFQGNSAPDKSGLPSDRFSAERTGGSVSTLTIQRTQQEDSAVYLCASSPNRLAGRTGELFFGEGSRLTVL.

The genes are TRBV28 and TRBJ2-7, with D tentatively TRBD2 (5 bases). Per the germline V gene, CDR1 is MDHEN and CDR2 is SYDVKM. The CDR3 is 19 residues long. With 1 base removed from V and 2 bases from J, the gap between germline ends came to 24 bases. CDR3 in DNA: TGTGCCAGCAGTTTATCCCTAAAACTCGGGGTCGCACTAACCTACGAGCAGTACTTC. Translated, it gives CASSLSLKLGVALTYEQYF.

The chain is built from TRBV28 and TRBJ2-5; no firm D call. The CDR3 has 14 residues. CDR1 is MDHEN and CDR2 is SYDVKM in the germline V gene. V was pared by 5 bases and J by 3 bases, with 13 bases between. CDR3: CASSGYRAKETQYF. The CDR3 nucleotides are TGTGCCAGCAGTGGATACAGAGCTAAAGAGACCCAGTACTTC.

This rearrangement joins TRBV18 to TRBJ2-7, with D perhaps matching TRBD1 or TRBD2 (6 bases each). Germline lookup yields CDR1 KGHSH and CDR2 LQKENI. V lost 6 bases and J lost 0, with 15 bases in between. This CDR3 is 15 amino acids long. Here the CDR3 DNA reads TGTGCCAGCTCGGGAGGACAGAAGAGCTCCTACGAGCAGTACTTC. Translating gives CASSGGQKSSYEQYF.

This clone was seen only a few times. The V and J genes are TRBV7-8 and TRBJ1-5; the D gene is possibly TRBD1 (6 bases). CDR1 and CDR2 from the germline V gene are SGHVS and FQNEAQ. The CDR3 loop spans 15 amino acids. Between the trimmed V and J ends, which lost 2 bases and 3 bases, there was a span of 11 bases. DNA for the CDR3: TGTGCCAGCAGCTTAAGGGACAAGCTCAATCAGCCCCAGCATTTT. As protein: CASSLRDKLNQPQHF.

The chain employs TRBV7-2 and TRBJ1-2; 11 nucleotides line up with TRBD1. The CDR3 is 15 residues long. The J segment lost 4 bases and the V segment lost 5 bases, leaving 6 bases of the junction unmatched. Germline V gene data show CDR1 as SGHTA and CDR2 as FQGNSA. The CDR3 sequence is CASSPWTGGTYGYTF. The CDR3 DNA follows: TGTGCCAGCAGCCCCTGGACAGGGGGCACCTATGGCTACACCTTC.

The CDR3 protein is CASSARLASSYNEQFF. The CDR3 DNA follows: TGTGCCAGCAGCGCCAGACTAGCGAGCTCCTACAATGAGCAGTTCTTC. The chain carries TRBV7-9 and TRBJ2-1; 8 nucleotides match TRBD2. CDR3 size: 16 residues. Germline values: CDR1 SEHNR, CDR2 FQNEAQ (reference sequence). The V gene end was trimmed by 5 bases and the J gene end by 0 bases; junction bases not matched to a gene: 6.

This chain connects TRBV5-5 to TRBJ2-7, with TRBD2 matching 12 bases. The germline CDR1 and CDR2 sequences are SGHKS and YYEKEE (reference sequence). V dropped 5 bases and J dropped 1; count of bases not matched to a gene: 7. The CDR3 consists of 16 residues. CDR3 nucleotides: TGTGCCAGCAGACGACTAGCGGGAGTGAATTCCTACGAGCAGTACTTC. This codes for CASRRLAGVNSYEQYF. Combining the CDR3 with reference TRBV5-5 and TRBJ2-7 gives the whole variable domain DAGVTQSPTHLIKTRGQQVTLRCSPISGHKSVSWYQQVLGQGPQFIFQYYEKEERGRGNFPDRFSARQFPNYSSELNVNALLLGDSALYLCASRRLAGVNSYEQYFGPGTRLTVT.

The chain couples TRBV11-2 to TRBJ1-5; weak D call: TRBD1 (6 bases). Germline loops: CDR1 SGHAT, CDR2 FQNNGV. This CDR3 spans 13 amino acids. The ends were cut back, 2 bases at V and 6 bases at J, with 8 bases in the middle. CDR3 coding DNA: TGTGCCAGCAGCTTAAAGACAGGTCAGCCCCAGCATTTT. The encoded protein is CASSLKTGQPQHF. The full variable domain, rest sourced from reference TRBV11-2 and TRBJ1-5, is EAGVAQSPRYKIIEKRQSVAFWCNPISGHATLYWYQQILGQGPKLLIQFQNNGVVDDSQLPKDRFSAERLKGVDSTLKIQPAKLEDSAVYLCASSLKTGQPQHFGDGTRLSIL.